A single T cell receptor (beta chain) is shown here with its context. This CDR3 contains 13 residues. V was cut by 0 bases and J by 8 bases, with 7 bases left in between. The germline CDR1 and CDR2 sequences are MNHEY and SMNVEV (reference sequence). Profiling relied on immunoSEQ multiplex PCR, and the TCRdb table lists in-frame clones only, not all of them. Here the sample spans approximately 150,000 clones, 91% being singletons. The data were taken from a study of T cell responses to AZD1222 COVID-19 vaccine. The sample was peripheral blood, taken on day 0 of AZD1222 vaccination. This clonotype originated in an adult in good health. The V call is TRBV27, the J call TRBJ1-4; D may be TRBD1 (5 bases). For the CDR3, the DNA is TGTGCCAGCAGTTTATCGCGACAGGAAAAACTGTTTTTT. It is translated as CASSLSRQEKLFF.